This TCR beta chain was found in a study of T cells in Graves' hyperthyroidism and ophthalmopathy. The hyperthyroidism patients had all been newly diagnosed, and their disease duration was under 2 months. Their ages ranged from 18 to 65 years. Uncontrolled infection, other autoimmune disease, pregnancy or lactation barred patients from enrollment. 10 ml of fresh peripheral blood supplied the PBMCs. Germline CDR1 reads SEHNR; CDR2 reads FQNEAQ (reference sequence). The CDR3 contains 15 residues. Trimming at V came to 1 base and at J to 6 bases, leaving 5 bases not matched to a gene. What was amplified from RNA transcripts were TCR beta CDR3 regions. An initial round of RT-PCR targeting the TCR CDR3 relied on the HTBI primer set. TCRdb redid the calling of the multiplex PCR reads with MiXCR, one entry per CDR3 protein. The profile covers 750,000 to 950,000 distinct CDR3 sequences, with roughly 37% appearing a single time and more than 7% taken by the ten largest.

The rearrangement joins TRBV7-9 to TRBJ1-3; 8 bases match TRBD1. This TCR came from a man between 18 and 29 years old with Graves' hyperthyroidism. What was sequenced was blood. CDR3 DNA: TGTGCCAGCAGCTTAGAAGACAGGGGATTAAACACCATATATTTT. Protein: CASSLEDRGLNTIYF.